This T cell receptor beta chain originates from a study of T cell responses to AZD1222 COVID-19 vaccine. Regarding this clone: Its antigen remains unidentified.

Profiling relied on immunoSEQ multiplex PCR, and the TCRdb table lists in-frame clones only, not all of them. The sample holds roughly 140,000 clones, about 92% seen once. With V trimmed by 6 bases and J by 1 base, 2 bases remained unmatched. This CDR3 region has 13 residues. Germline V lookup: CDR1 SQVTM, CDR2 ANQGSEA. Regarding the study as a whole: Just a handful of people given AZD1222 tested seropositive at baseline.

The clonotype was recovered from an adult who had recovered from COVID-19. The material sequenced was peripheral blood, taken after recovery from COVID-19. The V and J genes are TRBV29-1 and TRBJ2-7, with 11 nucleotides matching TRBD2. This CDR3 reads CSVLAGDSYEQYF. CDR3 sequence (DNA): TGCAGCGTACTAGCGGGAGATTCCTACGAGCAGTACTTC.